The subject of this entry is one T cell receptor beta chain. Its specificity is not known. The entry originates in a study of cytomegalovirus exposure and HLA in healthy donors. Germline CDR1 and CDR2: GTSNPN and SVGIG (reference sequence). V shed 0 bases and J shed 5 bases, with 8 bases lying between them. The CDR3 is made up of 12 amino acids. Libraries were prepared by immunoSEQ multiplex PCR; TCRdb keeps only in-frame clonotypes and omits some of them. The table shows around 190,000 clones, with 86% occurring only once. Study-level findings and limits: Altogether, about 160 TCR beta chains were recorded as cytomegalovirus-associated. The TCR clusters that emerged in the first cohort tended, a later analysis found, to co-occur in the approximately 110 validation repertoires.

The donors were part of the validation cohort, which consisted of under 150 subjects and was separate from the first cohort of about 650 subjects. V usage is TRBV30 and J usage is TRBJ2-7, with D unresolved. The clonotype was recovered from a woman aged 18 to 35 in good health and CMV-seronegative. Sequences were obtained from PBMCs. The CDR3 region has the DNA TGTGCCTGGAGTGTAGGCAGGAACGAGCAGTACTTC. This encodes CAWSVGRNEQYF.